This T cell receptor beta chain derives from a study of blood T cell repertoires in COVID-19. Study context: Spain, Italy and the United States supplied samples that represented acute and convalescent COVID-19. T cells, B-cell-depleted T cells, or PBMCs supplied cDNA or gDNA.

Per the germline V gene, CDR1 is MNHEY and CDR2 is SVGEGT. V was trimmed by 1 base and J by 6 bases, leaving 6 bases between them. The length of the CDR3 is 12 residues. Per the original methods: Counts of nucleated cells, estimated from reference gene primer amplification, were obtained. Using immunoSEQ multiplex PCR, the repertoire was profiled, and TCRdb retains in-frame clones only, with some absent. V, J and clone size derive from that table, while D and trimming were established from the DNA sequence. This sample has about 160,000 clones, with around 80% found just once. The chain combines TRBV6-2 or TRBV6-3 with TRBJ1-2; maybe TRBD1 (5 bases). The sequenced material came from peripheral blood. This sequence originates from a man aged 60 to 75 with acute or convalescent COVID-19. The CDR3 reads CASSYWGDGYTF. The CDR3 region has the DNA TGTGCCAGCAGTTACTGGGGGGATGGCTACACCTTC.